This TCR beta chain appears in the sequencing data of a study of T cell changes during pregnancy in multiple sclerosis. Libraries were prepared by immunoSEQ multiplex PCR; TCRdb keeps only in-frame clonotypes and omits some of them. The table records approximately 30,000 clones, roughly 87% of them present only once. In its sample, this clone ranks as medium-sized. The CDR3 spans 16 residues. Trimming removed 0 bases from V and 5 bases from J; junction bases left unmatched: 7. The germline V gene encodes CDR1 MNHNS and CDR2 SASEGT. The rearrangement uses TRBV6-1 and TRBJ1-5, with 7 bases matching TRBD1. The sample here was CD8+ T cells from peripheral blood mononuclear cells, taken in the first trimester of pregnancy. The sequence was obtained from a female donor with multiple sclerosis, enrolled in a pregnancy study. CDR3 bases: TGTGCCAGCAGTGAAGCTCCCCCAGGGGGTGATCAGCCCCAGCATTTT. It encodes CASSEAPPGGDQPQHF.